This TCR beta chain was observed in a study of CD8+CD57+ T cells in acquired aplastic anemia. Genomic DNA templated the TCR beta VDJ and CDR3 profiling. TCRdb re-derived calls from the reads in MiXCR, one entry per CDR3 protein. The profile shows hundreds of thousands of distinct CDR3 sequences, around 68% of them singletons. Germline V gene lookup returns CDR1 SGHTA and CDR2 FQGTGA. The CDR3 comprises 14 residues, both ends counted. As regards this clonotype: No DNA is shown, since the ends of the CDR3 on it are uncertain; the CDR3 is the one TCRdb lists.

The V and J genes are TRBV7-3 and TRBJ1-5. The sequenced sample consisted of sorted CD4+, CD8+, or CD8+CD57+ T cells (not recorded which) from PBMCs. The sequence derives from a human donor in good health, serving as a control. The CDR3 loop is CASSPSVGEQFFGF.